What follows describes a single T cell receptor (beta chain). What it binds is unknown. The data belong to a study of cytomegalovirus exposure and HLA in healthy donors. PCR was performed using 60 Vbeta and 13 Jbeta primers. Profiling relied on immunoSEQ multiplex PCR, and the TCRdb table lists in-frame clones only, not all of them. This table has under 200,000 clones, more than 70% appearing once. The V end was cut by 1 base, the J end by 3 bases, with 14 bases between. In germline, CDR1 is SQVTM, CDR2 ANQGSEA. This CDR3 contains 15 residues. Whole-study results and caveats: The study had only CMV serostatus as immune exposure information. Of the V segments, some could not be distinguished, including TRBV6-2 and TRBV6-3, and were excluded. Reportedly, fewer N-insertions than the approximately 690-donor mean appeared in an Asian-associated ancestry cluster in a later analysis. It was reportedly the case that the classifier diagnosed cytomegalovirus status with high specificity and sensitivity.

Specimen: PBMCs. The rearrangement links TRBV29-1 to TRBJ2-3; D may be TRBD2 (6 bases). The sequence was collected from a girl aged 10 to 17 in good health and CMV-seronegative. CDR3 DNA sequence: TGCAGCGTTGAAGCCTACTCGGGGGAGACAGATACGCAGTATTTT. Translated, it gives CSVEAYSGETDTQYF.